These 28 T cell receptor beta chains came from one sample sequenced in a study of blood T cells in healthy people across ages. Alongside a J-beta primer mix, a sample-barcoded 5' primer served in a second PCR lasting about 7 to 12 cycles. TCRdb passed the 5' RACE reads through MiXCR, listing each CDR3 protein once. In the table there are 500,000 to 650,000 distinct CDR3 sequences, 27% of which are singletons. The same sample was also studied in work on T cells of mothers and their children.

The specimen was blood. Receptors originate from a boy between 2 and 10 years old in good health.

This clonotype was seen once. The chain uses TRBV7-9 and TRBJ2-7, with 10 bases matching TRBD2. The DNA end is more similar to TRBJ2-1, so the J call may be wrong. The germline V gene has CDR1 SEHNR and CDR2 FQNEAQ (reference sequence). The CDR3 is 12 amino acids. The CDR3, as DNA: TGTGCCAGCAGCATACTAGCGGGAGAGCAGTTCTTC. This encodes CASSILAGEQFF.

This rearrangement joins TRBV6-5 to TRBJ2-1, with no clear D. The DNA end is more similar to TRBJ2-7, so the J call may be wrong. This CDR3 has 14 residues. Germline V gene lookup returns CDR1 MNHEY and CDR2 SVGAGI. CDR3 DNA: TGTGCCAGCAGTTTAGGATGGAGCTCCTACGAGCAGTACTTC. Translating gives CASSLGWSSYEQYF.

This clonotype was counted between two and nine times. Written as DNA, the CDR3 is TGTGCCAGCCTAGGGGGGGTTTACAATGAGCAGTTCTTC. This gives the protein CASLGGVYNEQFF. J is TRBJ2-1 and V is TRBV28; D might be TRBD2 (7 bases). CDR1 MDHEN and CDR2 SYDVKM come from the germline V gene. V lost 8 bases, J lost 4 bases, and 12 bases lay in between. The CDR3 spans 13 residues. Full variable domain (rest looked up from reference TRBV28 and TRBJ2-1): DVKVTQSSRYLVKRTGEKVFLECVQDMDHENMFWYRQDPGLGLRLIYFSYDVKMKEKGDIPEGYSVSREKKERFSLILESASTNQTSMYLCASLGGVYNEQFFGPGTRLTVL.

The chain combines TRBV7-2 with TRBJ2-1; D call uncertain. The J call may not be correct, given that the DNA end is closer to TRBJ2-5. CDR3 length equals 14 residues. CDR1 and CDR2 (germline): SGHTA, FQGNSA. This chain's CDR3 is CASSSFMRSETQYF. CDR3 sequence (DNA): TGTGCCAGCAGCTCCTTTATGCGGTCGGAGACCCAGTACTTC.

The rearrangement uses TRBV20-1 and TRBJ2-7; D perhaps matches TRBD2 (6 bases). Trimming left V 0 bases short and J 6 bases short, with 15 bases between. This CDR3 spans 14 amino acids. CDR1 DFQATT and CDR2 SNEGSKA come from the germline V gene (reference sequence). DNA of the CDR3: TGCAGTGCTAGAGATCTGAGACTAGTTTCCGAGCAGTACTTC. Translating gives CSARDLRLVSEQYF.

V and J are TRBV27 and TRBJ1-1, with D hard to call. The CDR3 spans 13 residues. Germline V gives CDR1 MNHEY, CDR2 SMNVEV (reference sequence). With 5 bases removed from V and 0 bases from J, the gap between germline ends came to 7 bases. CDR3 loop: CASSAGMNTEAFF. In nucleotides, the CDR3 is TGTGCCAGCAGTGCCGGGATGAACACTGAAGCTTTCTTT.

This clonotype was seen more than once but under ten times. In nucleotides, the CDR3 is TGTGCCAGCAGTCTCGGACTAGCGGACATCTACAATGAGCAGTTCTTC. Translation gives CASSLGLADIYNEQFF. V usage is TRBV12-3 or TRBV12-4 and J usage is TRBJ2-1; 10 bases agree with TRBD2. The CDR3 extends over 16 amino acids. Trimming at V came to 5 bases and at J to 3 bases, leaving 7 bases not matched to a gene.

V and J are TRBV6-1 and TRBJ2-5; 10 bases agree with TRBD2. After removal of 6 bases from V and 3 bases from J, the junction contained 13 bases not matched to a gene. Germline values: CDR1 MNHNS, CDR2 SASEGT. The CDR3 is 17 residues long. This CDR3 reads CASSLRIGLAVEETQYF. Written as DNA, the CDR3 is TGTGCCAGCAGCCTTCGAATTGGACTAGCGGTAGAAGAGACCCAGTACTTC.

About this clonotype itself: Germline and junction disagree at one end, which may indicate a read error. The V and J genes are TRBV30 and TRBJ1-3; no reliable D call. This CDR3 is built from 11 residues. CDR1 and CDR2 (germline): GTSNPN, SVGIG (reference sequence). This chain's CDR3 is CAWSGGHTIYF. In DNA form, the CDR3 reads TGTGCCTGGAGTGGTGGACACACCATATATTTT.

This clonotype was observed a handful of times. The genes are TRBV5-4 and TRBJ2-5, with 11 bases identical to TRBD2. CDR3 size: 14 residues. V gave up 2 bases and J gave up 11 bases; unmatched junction bases: 8. Germline CDR1 SGHNT, CDR2 YYREEE (reference sequence). The CDR3 protein is CASSFVTSGGEQYF. In DNA, the CDR3 is TGTGCCAGCAGCTTTGTTACTAGCGGGGGAGAGCAGTACTTC. The full variable domain, its missing parts supplied by reference TRBV5-4 and TRBJ2-5, is ETGVTQSPTHLIKTRGQQVTLRCSSQSGHNTVSWYQQALGQGPQFIFQYYREEENGRGNFPPRFSGLQFPNYSSELNVNALELDDSALYLCASSFVTSGGEQYFGPGTRLLVL.

This clonotype has at least ten counts. The chain's CDR3 is CSAPGPNEKLFF. As DNA, the CDR3 is TGCAGTGCTCCGGGACCCAATGAAAAACTGTTTTTT. The chain has TRBV20-1 and TRBJ1-4; D may be TRBD1 (5 bases). Germline CDR1 reads DFQATT; CDR2 reads SNEGSKA (reference sequence). Trimming removed 5 bases from V and 5 bases from J, with 9 bases in between. This CDR3 is built from 12 residues.

This rearrangement joins TRBV5-4 to TRBJ1-5, with 9 bases aligning to TRBD1. The CDR3 length is 15 residues. Germline V gene sequence: CDR1 SGHNT, CDR2 YYREEE (reference sequence). J gave up 7 bases and V 4 bases, and 9 bases lay outside the gene matches. The CDR3 nucleotides read TGTGCCAGCAGCACCACAGGGGGCGCGGGGCAGCCCCAGCATTTT. Amino acids: CASSTTGGAGQPQHF.

The chain uses TRBV9 and TRBJ2-5; D is possibly TRBD2 (5 bases). This CDR3 spans 14 amino acids. V lost 3 bases to trimming and J lost 2 bases, with 11 bases between them. CDR1 is SGDLS and CDR2 is YYNGEE in the germline V gene. This CDR3 reads CASSGTTGQETQYF. For the CDR3, the DNA is TGTGCCAGCAGCGGGACCACGGGACAAGAGACCCAGTACTTC. Supplemented by reference TRBV9 and TRBJ2-5, the full variable domain reads DSGVTQTPKHLITATGQRVTLRCSPRSGDLSVYWYQQSLDQGLQFLIQYYNGEERAKGNILERFSAQQFPDLHSELNLSSLELGDSALYFCASSGTTGQETQYFGPGTRLLVL.

This clonotype was picked up one time. The V gene is TRBV29-1, the J gene TRBJ2-3, with 11 bases that match TRBD2. CDR1 SQVTM and CDR2 ANQGSEA come from the germline V gene. The CDR3 has 17 residues. Trimming removed 2 bases from V and 0 bases from J; junction bases left unmatched: 7. This CDR3 is CSVERRLAGMSTDTQYF. Written as DNA, the CDR3 is TGCAGCGTTGAAAGGAGACTAGCGGGAATGAGCACAGATACGCAGTATTTT.

The V and J genes are TRBV12-3 or TRBV12-4 and TRBJ1-4; D ambiguous. The CDR3 sequence is 14 residues long. V lost 2 bases and J 7 bases, leaving 11 bases between the germline ends. CDR3 in amino acids: CASSLQGMGEKLFF. The CDR3 DNA reads TGTGCCAGCAGTTTACAAGGGATGGGTGAAAAACTGTTTTTT.

There are a few counts of this clonotype. The chain employs TRBV20-1 and TRBJ2-1, with TRBD1 identical over 10 bases. This CDR3 region has 15 residues. CDR1 is DFQATT, CDR2 SNEGSKA, per germline (reference sequence). Trimming removed 5 bases from V and 5 bases from J; junction bases left unmatched: 9. The CDR3 here is CSAFPRDRGNNEQFF. In nucleotides, the CDR3 is TGCAGTGCTTTTCCCCGGGACAGGGGAAACAATGAGCAGTTCTTC.

This chain connects TRBV4-1 to TRBJ1-2, with 7 nucleotides matching TRBD1. Germline values: CDR1 MGHRA, CDR2 YSYEKL. The CDR3 spans 14 residues. The ends lost 6 bases at V and 8 bases at J; junction bases unmatched: 12. CDR3 bases: TGCGCCAGCAGTCGCTACACAGGGGCAGACGGCTACACCTTC. This sequence encodes CASSRYTGADGYTF.

This clonotype was counted between two and nine times. The chain has TRBV20-1 and TRBJ2-1, with TRBD2 identical over 13 bases. Trimming at V came to 6 bases and at J to 0 bases, leaving 11 bases not matched to a gene. Germline CDR1 reads DFQATT; CDR2 reads SNEGSKA (reference sequence). The CDR3 is made up of 18 amino acids. In DNA form, the CDR3 reads TGCAGTGCCTCGGGACTAGCGGGGACCTACAGCTCCTACAATGAGCAGTTCTTC. Amino acid sequence: CSASGLAGTYSSYNEQFF.

The chain combines TRBV3-1 with TRBJ2-1; no firm D call. Trimming shortened V by 4 bases and J by 6 bases, and 16 bases separated the two germline ends. The CDR3 has 15 residues. The germline V gene has CDR1 LGHDT and CDR2 YNNKEL (reference sequence). The CDR3 nucleotides are TGTGCCAGCAGCCCCAGTACGGCAGGTCGCAATGAGCAGTTCTTC. Translating it yields CASSPSTAGRNEQFF.

There are a few counts of this clonotype. The chain is built from TRBV6-5 and TRBJ1-5, with TRBD1 matching over 7 bases. The CDR3 has 13 amino acids. Per germline, CDR1 MNHEY and CDR2 SVGAGI. The V gene end was trimmed by 6 bases and the J gene end by 6 bases; junction bases not matched to a gene: 5. The CDR3 loop is CASRGGPGQPQHF. In nucleotides, the CDR3 is TGTGCCAGCAGAGGGGGCCCGGGTCAGCCCCAGCATTTT.

V is TRBV7-8 and J is TRBJ2-3, with 8 positions matching TRBD2. Germline V gene data show CDR1 as SGHVS and CDR2 as FQNEAQ. The CDR3 loop spans 16 amino acids. V shed 5 bases, J shed 6 bases, and the junction held 13 bases outside the gene matches. CDR3 bases: TGTGCCAGCAGCCCTTTCCGGCGGGGGGCCGGGGATACGCAGTATTTT. Amino acid sequence: CASSPFRRGAGDTQYF.

This clonotype has only a few counts. V and J are TRBV12-3 or TRBV12-4 and TRBJ2-3; 15 bases fit TRBD2. The V segment lost 6 bases and the J segment 3 bases; nucleotides outside the gene matches: 10. The CDR3 length is 18 residues. This chain's CDR3 is CASRPGTSGGRFTDTQYF. DNA of the CDR3: TGTGCCAGCAGGCCTGGGACTAGCGGGGGGCGCTTTACAGATACGCAGTATTTT.

Only a few counts were recorded for this clonotype. The chain carries TRBV3-1 and TRBJ2-5; D perhaps matches TRBD2 (6 bases). Germline CDR1 and CDR2: LGHDT and YNNKEL (reference sequence). This CDR3 comprises 16 residues. V was clipped by 4 bases and J by 0 bases, with 15 bases between them. CDR3 in amino acids: CASSPHGTLYQETQYF. The CDR3 DNA is TGTGCCAGCAGCCCTCACGGGACTCTGTACCAAGAGACCCAGTACTTC.

The chain joins TRBV10-3 to TRBJ2-7; D is uncertain. In germline, CDR1 is ENHRY, CDR2 SYGVKD. Trimming stripped 8 bases from V and 2 bases from J, with 4 bases between. The CDR3 is 10 amino acids. The CDR3 region has the DNA TGTGCCATCCTGCCCTACGAGCAGTACTTC. Its protein is CAILPYEQYF.

This clonotype showed up many times. The chain combines TRBV6-6 with TRBJ2-5; D uncertain. Germline CDR1 MNHNY, CDR2 SVGAGI (reference sequence). Trimming took off 0 bases at V and 0 bases at J, with 11 bases between the two ends. The CDR3 is 16 amino acids. The CDR3 DNA follows: TGTGCCAGCAGTTACTCGAGACCACAATACCAAGAGACCCAGTACTTC. Its protein is CASSYSRPQYQETQYF.

This clonotype occurred a few times. J is TRBJ1-1 and V is TRBV29-1, with D hard to call. With 4 bases removed from V and 1 base from J, the gap between germline ends came to 10 bases. The CDR3 extends over 13 amino acids. CDR1 SQVTM and CDR2 ANQGSEA come from the germline V gene. This CDR3 is CSVVGAGNTEAFF. DNA for the CDR3: TGCAGCGTTGTGGGCGCCGGGAACACTGAAGCTTTCTTT.

V is TRBV20-1 and J is TRBJ2-5; 9 bases align to TRBD2. The end of the DNA fits TRBJ2-7 better, so the J call may be wrong. Germline V CDR1 and CDR2: DFQATT, SNEGSKA (reference sequence). The CDR3 is made up of 13 amino acids. Here the CDR3 reads CSVLAGVTYEQYF. The CDR3 region has the DNA TGCAGTGTCTTAGCGGGAGTAACCTACGAGCAGTACTTC.

This chain uses TRBV28 with TRBJ2-1; TRBD2 is a possible D gene (6 bases). Trimming left V 6 bases short and J 5 bases short, with 14 bases between. The CDR3 sequence is 14 residues long. Germline CDR1 reads MDHEN; CDR2 reads SYDVKM. This CDR3 is CASRMGGANNEQFF. The CDR3 DNA is TGTGCCAGCAGGATGGGCGGGGCTAACAATGAGCAGTTCTTC.